This T cell receptor (beta chain) originates from a study of shared clonotypes between healthy human individuals. Findings and limits, study-wide: Rarefaction revealed incomplete sorted-subset sequencing despite large depth.

Points on this clone: Its matching antigen is unknown.

Replicate PCRs from sorted subsets contained roughly 190 ng DNA, which is around 29,000 T cell genomes. Libraries were prepared by immunoSEQ multiplex PCR; TCRdb keeps only in-frame clonotypes and omits some of them. The table has roughly 1 million clones, 60% to 80% seen once. The sample was memory CD4+ T cells sorted from blood. Subset indicated: CD45RA-negative fraction. This TCR came from a man aged 18 to 29 in good health.

CDR3 sequence: CASTEHTHQPQHF. In nucleotides, the CDR3 is TGTGCCAGCACCGAGCACACCCATCAGCCCCAGCATTTT. The chain recombines TRBV2 with TRBJ1-5, with D unresolved. Trimming removed 7 bases from V and 5 bases from J, with 12 bases in between. The CDR3 covers 13 residues. CDR1 and CDR2 from the germline V gene are SNHLY and FYNNEI.